The rows below give T cell receptor beta chains drawn from one sample of a study of blood T cell repertoires in COVID-19. This table comes from immunoSEQ multiplex PCR, and its TCRdb copy is limited to in-frame clones, with some not included. The sample includes about 210,000 clones, around 83% of them seen just once. The material sequenced was PBMCs or T cells enriched from blood (not recorded which). All receptors derive from a woman between 40 and 50 years old in a cohort exposed to, infected with or recovered from COVID-19 (not recorded which). The CDR3 runs from the conserved cysteine through the conserved F or W. D genes are given only for firm matches.

J: TRBJ1-1
V: TRBV7-9
D: TRBD1
CDR3: CASSPGTANTEAFF

J: TRBJ1-1
V: TRBV10-3
D: TRBD1
CDR3: CAISDNRGGNTEAFF

J: TRBJ2-7
V: TRBV30
D: -
CDR3: CACGRGHYEQYF

J: TRBJ1-1
V: TRBV27
D: -
CDR3: CASSLSRGGNTEAFF

J: TRBJ2-3
V: TRBV7-2
D: -
CDR3: CASSAPTQRGTDTQYF

J: TRBJ2-3
V: TRBV2
D: -
CDR3: CASSESPRRRHTDTQYF

J: TRBJ1-1
V: TRBV6-5
D: -
CDR3: CASSSAGVTLRAFF

J: TRBJ2-3
V: TRBV5-1
D: TRBD2
CDR3: CASSLGLAGAAPYASTDTQYF

J: TRBJ1-6
V: TRBV6-1
D: -
CDR3: CASSDHRNSPLHF

J: TRBJ1-1
V: TRBV7-2
D: -
CDR3: CASSLGGIKTEAFF

J: TRBJ1-2
V: TRBV5-8
D: -
CDR3: CASSGRGGYTF

J: TRBJ1-2
V: TRBV6-5
D: -
CDR3: CASSPPMSGYTF